This paragraph reports one T cell receptor (beta chain). Its antigen remains unidentified. Per-base qualities were not stored, and no clone one base away is much larger. Reads for this sample came from an Illumina HiSeq 2500. Quantitative 5'-RACE with molecular barcodes was used to prepare TCR beta libraries. Regarding the original processing steps: A new computational method, built on a probabilistic model of VDJ rearrangement, was used to identify disease-linked TCR variants. The public reads were reanalyzed by TCRdb: fastp trimming at Q25, MiXCR alignment, in-frame beta chains only. One record per CDR3 amino acid sequence lists the most common genes and DNA. The authors' filters were not applied to this entry. The sample table lists hundreds of thousands of distinct CDR3 sequences, about an eighth of them with a count of one. The biggest ten clones account for roughly 0.51% of the sample. This sample is drawn from a study of CD8 T cells in ankylosing spondylitis (dated by TCRdb to about 2017). Regarding the study in general: To find TCR variants linked to disease, the study profiled T cell receptor beta repertoires in ankylosing spondylitis patients and healthy donors. The whole study cohort included over 85 healthy donors and 25 or so ankylosing spondylitis patients. Peripheral blood samples were taken, and synovial fluid was additionally collected from ankylosing spondylitis patients. On the study overall, not on this receptor specifically: Blood from ankylosing spondylitis patients appeared to be characterized by a TCR beta motif composed of several highly homologous amino acid variants. Some of the motif variants had been reported before in the synovial fluid and blood of reactive arthritis patients, a finding that suggests common disease-initiation mechanisms. A CD8+ phenotype was shown by the disease-linked clones, which were found at relatively low frequencies in peripheral blood. The disease-linked clones were reported as significantly enriched in matched synovial fluid samples from ankylosing spondylitis patients.

Trimming accounts for 3 bases at V and 0 bases at J, while the number of junction bases matched to no gene is 8. Looking up the germline V gene (reference sequence) yields CDR1 MNHEY and CDR2 SMNVEV. Its CDR3 holds 16 amino acids, cysteine through phenylalanine. The entry retains the CDR3 DNA only, 48 bases that are in frame from base 1. This receptor was identified in a male donor with ankylosing spondylitis. The sequenced sample was blood, either unsorted or a sorted T cell fraction (not recorded which). The chain is made from TRBV27 and TRBJ2-7; 7 bases in the junction line up with TRBD2. This receptor has the CDR3 CASSLVERGYSYEQYF. The DNA is as follows: TGTGCCAGCAGTTTGGTGGAGCGGGGCTACTCCTACGAGCAGTACTTC.